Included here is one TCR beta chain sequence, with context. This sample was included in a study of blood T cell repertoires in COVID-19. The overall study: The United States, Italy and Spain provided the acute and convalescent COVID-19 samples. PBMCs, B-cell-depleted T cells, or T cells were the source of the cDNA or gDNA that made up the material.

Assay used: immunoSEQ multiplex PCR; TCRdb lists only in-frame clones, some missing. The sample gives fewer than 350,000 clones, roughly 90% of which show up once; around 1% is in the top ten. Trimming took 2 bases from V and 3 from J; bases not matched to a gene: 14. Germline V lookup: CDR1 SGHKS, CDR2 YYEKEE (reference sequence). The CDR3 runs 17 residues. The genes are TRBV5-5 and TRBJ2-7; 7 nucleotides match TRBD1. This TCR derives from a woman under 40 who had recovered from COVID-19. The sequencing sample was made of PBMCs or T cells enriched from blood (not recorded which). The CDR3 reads CASSFRSTGVNIYEQYF. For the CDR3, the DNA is TGTGCCAGCAGCTTTCGATCTACAGGGGTTAATATCTACGAGCAGTACTTC.